This record covers a single TCR beta chain. Its cognate antigen has yet to be identified. No base quality values were provided; no much bigger clone lies one nucleotide off. Collaborating institutions collected whole blood in K2EDTA tubes following their own protocols. For TCRbeta analysis, collaborator samples were shipped as frozen whole blood, as isolated PBMCs, or as DNA extracted from either sample type. V gives up 3 bases and J gives up 2 bases, and the segment between their germline ends measures 8 bases. The germline V gene (reference sequence) yields DFQATT for CDR1 and SNEGSKA for CDR2. Measured from the cysteine to the phenylalanine, the CDR3 is 13 residues long. Left in the record is the CDR3 DNA by itself, 39 bases read in frame from the first base. This record comes from a study of blood T cell repertoires in COVID-19 (dated by TCRdb to 2019 to 2021). Looking at the study overall: Samples from collaborators originated in the United States, Italy and Spain and spanned both the acute and convalescent phases of COVID-19. The material from the prospective study consisted of cDNA or gDNA derived from T cells, B-cell-depleted T cells, or PBMCs. The dataset comprised deeply sampled blood TCRbeta repertoires from subjects exposed to, actively infected with, or recovered from COVID-19. The repertoires were released in a freely available public database meant as a resource for research on the immune response to SARS-CoV-2. Samples came from the ongoing ImmuneRACE study (first 160 participants) plus 1,254 subjects from 6 global collaborators. The sample metadata nearly always contained a de-identified subject ID, COVID-19 status, age in years and sex. Where HLA class I and class II types were available, the types were taken from metadata supplied by the sample provider, not from assay-based typing.

TCRbeta CDR3 regions were amplified from genomic DNA by means of the immunoSEQ Assay, a bias-controlled multiplex PCR. The original pipeline was this. The number of nucleated cells in each sample was estimated from the amplification of reference gene primers within the assay. To quantify the absolute abundance of each unique TCRbeta CDR3 rearrangement, sequence reads were collapsed and filtered. For each sample, productive Simpson clonality was calculated by taking the square root of Simpson's diversity index across productive rearrangements. Held by TCRdb, this immuneACCESS table contains in-frame sequences only and omits some clones. Under half of the omission traces to an unresolved V gene where checked; the cause of the rest is unknown. V and J calls and clone size are those listed in that table; D and trimming were worked out from the DNA. The sample data list some 200,000 clones, and roughly 90% of these were observed just once. The ten top clones hold about 5% of the sample.

Paper-wide results and their limitations: How much clinical and demographic metadata was included differed by source and by participant, and the metadata was provided uncurated.

The chain is made from TRBV20-1 and TRBJ1-3, with TRBD1 perhaps the D gene, on 5 matching bases. The sequence derives from a woman between 35 and 50 years old with acute or convalescent COVID-19. The sequenced sample consisted of peripheral blood. Read as DNA, the sequence is TGCAGTGCTAGTTCGGGGGCTGGAAACACCATATATTTT. The encoded protein is CSASSGAGNTIYF.